The rows below give T cell receptor beta chains drawn from one sample of a study of cytomegalovirus exposure and HLA in healthy donors. Clones were read by immunoSEQ multiplex PCR, and TCRdb kept only the in-frame ones, dropping some. The table has just under 80,000 clones, over 60% seen once. Specimen: PBMCs. Every receptor here comes from a man aged 40-55 years in good health and CMV-seronegative. CDR3s include the opening cysteine and the closing phenylalanine or tryptophan. A D gene is named only where the DNA matches it firmly. Size tells how often a clone was seen (once, few, many) or the class of an expanded clone, and some rows leave it out.

clone_size | j_call | v_call | d_call | cdr3_aa | cdr3_nt
. | TRBJ1-2 | TRBV19 | . | CASSRGPTEGYGYTF | TGTGCCAGTAGCAGAGGACCTACCGAGGGCTATGGCTACACCTTC
. | TRBJ2-1 | TRBV19 | TRBD2 | CASRVAGTGYNEQFF | TGTGCCAGTAGAGTAGCGGGCACGGGGTACAATGAGCAGTTCTTC
. | TRBJ2-3 | TRBV7-7 | . | CASSPAGTDTQYF | TGTGCTAGCAGCCCAGCGGGCACAGATACGCAGTATTTT
. | TRBJ2-5 | TRBV7-9 | TRBD2 | CASSSLAGGMETQYF | TGTGCCAGCAGCTCTTTAGCGGGAGGTATGGAGACCCAGTACTTC
. | TRBJ2-2 | TRBV5-1 | TRBD1 | CASSQGAGTGELFF | TGCGCCAGCAGCCAGGGGGCGGGCACCGGGGAGCTGTTTTTT
. | TRBJ2-7 | TRBV27 | . | CASKWGLADTYEQYF | TGTGCCAGCAAATGGGGGCTAGCGGATACCTACGAGCAGTACTTC
. | TRBJ2-5 | TRBV10-3 | . | CAISESTTIQETQYF | TGTGCCATCAGTGAGTCGACGACAATCCAAGAGACCCAGTACTTC
. | TRBJ1-1 | TRBV9 | TRBD1 | CASSPSTGLTTEAFF | TGTGCCAGCAGCCCCTCGACAGGGTTGACCACTGAAGCTTTCTTT
. | TRBJ2-4 | TRBV5-8 | TRBD2 | CASSSGLAKSIQYF | TGTGCCAGCAGCTCGGGACTAGCTAAAAGCATTCAGTACTTC
. | TRBJ1-2 | TRBV7-9 | . | CASSSNRANYGYTF | TGTGCCAGCAGCTCAAACAGGGCTAACTATGGCTACACCTTC
. | TRBJ2-6 | TRBV28 | TRBD1 | CASSLRGQVSGANVLTF | TGTGCCAGCAGTTTAAGGGGACAGGTCTCTGGGGCCAACGTCCTGACTTTC
once | TRBJ2-3 | TRBV9 | TRBD2 | CASSGKAGSTDTQYF | TGTGCCAGCAGCGGAAAAGCGGGAAGCACAGATACGCAGTATTTT
. | TRBJ1-4 | TRBV2 | . | CASRPDGGGLFF | TGTGCCAGCAGACCAGACGGAGGTGGACTGTTTTTT
. | TRBJ2-7 | TRBV10-2 | . | CASSDPLSEQYF | TGCGCCAGCAGTGACCCTCTATCCGAGCAGTACTTC
. | TRBJ2-1 | TRBV15 | . | CATNRGSPTAGEQFF | TGTGCCACCAATAGGGGCTCCCCGACGGCGGGAGAGCAGTTCTTC
. | TRBJ2-7 | TRBV4-2 | . | CASSQDPRPYEQYF | TGTGCCAGCAGCCAAGATCCCAGGCCCTACGAGCAGTACTTC
. | TRBJ1-2 | TRBV30 | . | CAWGDGGRGVGYTF | TGTGCCTGGGGGGACGGGGGGCGCGGAGTTGGCTACACCTTC
. | TRBJ2-3 | TRBV30 | TRBD2 | CACRKAGGNTDTQYF | TGTGCCTGTCGGAAGGCGGGAGGGAACACAGATACGCAGTATTTT
few | TRBJ2-2 | TRBV29-1 | TRBD2 | CSVKRGQPNTGELFF | TGCAGCGTAAAGCGGGGGCAACCGAACACCGGGGAGCTGTTTTTT
. | TRBJ2-2 | TRBV5-4 | TRBD1 | CASTIIPRQGLAGELFF | TGTGCCAGCACCATAATCCCGAGACAGGGTCTTGCCGGGGAGCTGTTTTTT
. | TRBJ1-2 | TRBV7-9 | . | CASSSGSFYGYTF | TGTGCCAGCAGCTCTGGGAGTTTCTATGGCTACACCTTC
. | TRBJ2-7 | TRBV30 | . | CAWSGLQGPYEQYF | TGTGCCTGGAGCGGGCTCCAGGGTCCCTACGAGCAGTACTTC
. | TRBJ2-7 | TRBV2 | . | CASKEAATGYEQYF | TGTGCCAGCAAGGAGGCCGCGACAGGCTACGAGCAGTACTTC
. | TRBJ1-1 | TRBV28 | . | CASSLRGGGWNTEAFF | TGTGCCAGCAGTTTGCGTGGGGGCGGTTGGAACACTGAAGCTTTCTTT
few | TRBJ1-1 | TRBV10-2 | TRBD1 | CASSSGTVEAFF | TGCGCCAGCAGTTCCGGGACAGTAGAAGCTTTCTTT